The 25 T cell receptor beta chains below all came from one sample that was sequenced in a study of long-term antiretroviral therapy in people with HIV (dated by TCRdb to between 2020 and 2023). The immunoSEQ hsTCRB v3.0 assay was used at survey level resolution to sequence the TRB variable region. In TCRdb, the immuneACCESS table is reduced to in-frame sequences with V and J assigned. These tables do not hold every clone; where another copy was compared, an unresolved V gene accounts for under half, and the others remain unexplained. The sample table shows 23,000 or so clones, and 65% to 80% are seen once. The ten largest clonotypes hold approximately 4.8% of the sample. This specimen was unsorted PBMCs, taken 0.5 years after starting antiretroviral therapy. The receptors were gathered from a woman aged 40 to 55 with HIV.

The rearrangement links TRBV7-2 to TRBJ2-7, with D possibly being TRBD1 or TRBD2 (6 bases each). The V and J ends lost 1 base and 3 bases respectively, with 7 bases between them. The CDR3 is 13 amino acids. Germline-derived CDR1 and CDR2 are SGHTA and FQGNSA. The CDR3 DNA reads as TGTGCCAGCAGCTTAGAGGGGGGCTACGAGCAGTACTTC. Translating it yields CASSLEGGYEQYF.

The rearrangement joins TRBV5-1 to TRBJ2-3; TRBD2 matches 7 bases. Looked up from germline, CDR1 is SGHRS and CDR2 is YFSETQ. Trimming took 1 base from V and 2 from J; bases not matched to a gene: 7. CDR3 length equals 16 residues. CDR3 DNA: TGCGCCAGCAGCTTGCCCGTGGGGGGGGACACAGATACGCAGTATTTT. It translates to CASSLPVGGDTDTQYF.

This clone has just a few counts. V gene TRBV10-3 combines with J gene TRBJ2-7; 8 bases are a match to TRBD1. Losses at the gene ends were 3 bases for V and 0 bases for J; bases not matched to a gene: 4. CDR3 length equals 15 residues. Germline-derived CDR1 and CDR2 are ENHRY and SYGVKD. CDR3 DNA sequence: TGTGCCATCAGTGAATACACAGGGGGCTCCTACGAGCAGTACTTC. This codes for CAISEYTGGSYEQYF.

This chain connects TRBV30 to TRBJ1-1, with D possibly matching TRBD1 (6 bases). The CDR3 covers 14 residues. V gave up 3 bases and J gave up 4 bases, with 15 bases separating them. Germline CDR1 is GTSNPN and CDR2 is SVGIG (reference sequence). The CDR3, as DNA: TGTGCCTGGAGCGCCCGGGGGCGAGGCACTGAAGCTTTCTTT. As protein: CAWSARGRGTEAFF.

This clone was found once. V is TRBV7-6 and J is TRBJ1-1; possibly TRBD1 for D (5 bases). CDR3 length: 13 residues. Trimming took off 4 bases at V and 1 base at J, with 7 bases between the two ends. In germline, CDR1 is SGHVS, CDR2 FNYEAQ. The CDR3 sequence is CASSWGENTEAFF. The CDR3 bases are TGTGCCAGCAGCTGGGGGGAGAACACTGAAGCTTTCTTT.

This rearrangement joins TRBV30 to TRBJ1-1, with D uncertain. The CDR3 is 15 residues long. CDR1 GTSNPN and CDR2 SVGIG come from the germline V gene (reference sequence). Trimming cost V 2 bases and J 2 bases, with 15 bases left between them. Here the CDR3 DNA reads TGTGCCTGGAGTCCCCCCGGGCAGCTAAACACTGAAGCTTTCTTT. It is translated as CAWSPPGQLNTEAFF.

This chain joins TRBV5-1 and TRBJ2-3; D is perhaps TRBD1 (7 bases). The germline CDR1 and CDR2 sequences are SGHRS and YFSETQ. The CDR3 is 15 amino acids. The V and J ends lost 2 bases and 1 base respectively, with 11 bases between them. In DNA form, the CDR3 reads TGCGCCAGCAGCTTCAGGGGGGTTGGCACAGATACGCAGTATTTT. This translates into CASSFRGVGTDTQYF.

This clone showed up just a few times. This chain uses TRBV4-1 with TRBJ1-5; unclear D gene. The germline gives CDR1 MGHRA, CDR2 YSYEKL. The CDR3 covers 12 residues. Trimming shortened V by 3 bases and J by 6 bases, and 6 bases separated the two germline ends. CDR3 nucleotides: TGCGCCAGCAGCCACTGGGGTCAGCCCCAGCATTTT. Its protein is CASSHWGQPQHF.

This clone was detected only a few times. The V call is TRBV5-1, the J call TRBJ1-2, with D possibly matching TRBD1 (6 bases). Germline values: CDR1 SGHRS, CDR2 YFSETQ. Trimming stripped 1 base from V and 6 bases from J, with 10 bases between. CDR3 length: 13 amino acids. The CDR3 DNA reads TGCGCCAGCAGCTTGTCAGGGGCTGATGGCTACACCTTC. It encodes CASSLSGADGYTF.

In DNA form, the CDR3 reads TGCAGCCACGCGGGGACGGCAGGAGCTTTCTTT. Translating gives CSHAGTAGAFF. The rearrangement links TRBV29-1 to TRBJ1-1, with a tentative D call TRBD1 (5 bases). This CDR3 contains 11 residues. V lost 8 bases to trimming and J lost 10 bases, with 17 bases between them. Germline loops: CDR1 SQVTM, CDR2 ANQGSEA. The entire variable domain, with the rest obtained from reference TRBV29-1 and TRBJ1-1, is as follows: SAVISQKPSRDICQRGTSLTIQCQVDSQVTMMFWYRQQPGQSLTLIATANQGSEATYESGFVIDKFPISRPNLTFSTLTVSNMSPEDSSIYLCSHAGTAGAFFGQGTRLTVV.

This clone has only one observation. The rearrangement uses TRBV9 and TRBJ2-3; 10 nucleotides line up with TRBD2. The V and J ends lost 3 bases and 5 bases, in that order; junction bases with no gene match: 12. This CDR3 is built from 17 residues. Germline V gives CDR1 SGDLS, CDR2 YYNGEE. The CDR3 DNA is TGTGCCAGCAGCGCTCCCTCGGTAGCGGGGGGCCTAGATACGCAGTATTTT. Protein: CASSAPSVAGGLDTQYF.

The chain couples TRBV9 to TRBJ1-4; no clear D. The V and J ends lost 0 bases and 7 bases respectively, with 10 bases between them. Germline assignment: CDR1 SGDLS and CDR2 YYNGEE. The CDR3 has 14 residues. Here the CDR3 reads CASSVGYGVEKLFF. CDR3 bases: TGTGCCAGCAGCGTAGGGTATGGGGTTGAAAAACTGTTTTTT.

This rearrangement joins TRBV25-1 to TRBJ1-5; D is undetermined. The V gene lost 1 base and the J gene lost 9 bases, with 13 bases spanning the gap. The CDR3 totals 14 residues. CDR1 is MGHDK, CDR2 SYGVNS, per germline. The CDR3 coding sequence is TGTGCCAGCAGTGAATCCCGAGAGGGTGGGCCCCAGCATTTT. This translates into CASSESREGGPQHF.

The chain couples TRBV28 to TRBJ2-7; 10 positions agree with TRBD2. CDR1 and CDR2 from the germline V gene are MDHEN and SYDVKM. V trimming: 2 bases; J trimming: 6 bases; junction bases outside the gene matches: 10. The CDR3 covers 16 residues. DNA for the CDR3: TGTGCCAGCAGTTTAAGGGCGCTAGCGGGGGAAAGCGAGCAGTACTTC. Translation gives CASSLRALAGESEQYF. The full variable domain, completed using reference TRBV28 and TRBJ2-7, is DVKVTQSSRYLVKRTGEKVFLECVQDMDHENMFWYRQDPGLGLRLIYFSYDVKMKEKGDIPEGYSVSREKKERFSLILESASTNQTSMYLCASSLRALAGESEQYFGPGTRLTVT.

This clone has just a few counts. V is TRBV6-5 and J is TRBJ2-7, with TRBD2 identical over 10 bases. The CDR3 runs to 15 residues. V gave up 7 bases and J gave up 3 bases; unmatched junction bases: 9. Germline CDR1 and CDR2: MNHEY and SVGAGI. As DNA, the CDR3 is TGTGCCAGCATCCCCGTAGCGGGGGGCCGCTACGAGCAGTACTTC. This codes for CASIPVAGGRYEQYF.

This chain joins TRBV5-1 and TRBJ1-2, with a possible D match to TRBD1 (6 bases). V gave up 4 bases and J gave up 6 bases, with 13 bases separating them. Germline values: CDR1 SGHRS, CDR2 YFSETQ. The CDR3 covers 13 residues. The CDR3, as DNA: TGCGCCAGCAGCCTTACAGGGTCCGATGGCTACACCTTC. It is translated as CASSLTGSDGYTF.

This clone showed up just a few times. The chain carries TRBV5-1 and TRBJ1-2, with D maybe TRBD1 (5 bases). This CDR3 is built from 14 residues. V was cut by 0 bases and J by 2 bases, with 8 bases left in between. The germline CDR1 and CDR2 sequences are SGHRS and YFSETQ. CDR3 nucleotides: TGCGCCAGCAGCTTGGGGGACGGAAACTATGGCTACACCTTC. This translates into CASSLGDGNYGYTF.

This clone showed up just a few times. V usage is TRBV4-2 and J usage is TRBJ2-7; D is possibly TRBD1 (5 bases). V was pared by 1 base and J by 5 bases, with 12 bases between. Germline V gives CDR1 LGHNA, CDR2 YNFKEQ. The CDR3 is made up of 14 amino acids. The CDR3 DNA is TGTGCCAGCAGCCAAGGAGGCAGGGCCCACGAGCAGTACTTC. Its protein product is CASSQGGRAHEQYF.

The J gene is TRBJ2-7, the V gene TRBV27; possible D gene TRBD1, 7 bases. V lost 5 bases and J 5 bases, leaving 22 bases between the germline ends. The length of the CDR3 is 16 residues. Germline values: CDR1 MNHEY, CDR2 SMNVEV (reference sequence). CDR3 in amino acids: CASSAGPAKGAHEQYF. CDR3 nucleotides: TGTGCCAGCAGTGCGGGGCCGGCGAAGGGGGCCCACGAGCAGTACTTC.

The CDR3, as DNA: TGTGCCAGTAGTCAAGGACATTGGTGGTCCTATGGCTACACCTTC. Translated: CASSQGHWWSYGYTF. The chain is built from TRBV19 and TRBJ1-2; weak D call: TRBD1 (5 bases). V was clipped by 5 bases and J by 4 bases, with 17 bases between them. The germline V gene has CDR1 LNHDA and CDR2 SQIVND (reference sequence). There are 15 residues in the CDR3.

The gene calls are TRBV7-8 and TRBJ2-3; TRBD2 matches 7 bases. CDR1 is SGHVS, CDR2 FQNEAQ, per germline. The CDR3 extends over 14 amino acids. Unmatched junction bases numbered 5, after V lost 5 bases and J lost 3 bases. In nucleotides, the CDR3 is TGTGCCAGCAGCCTTATACTAGCGACAGATACGCAGTATTTT. Protein: CASSLILATDTQYF.

The genes are TRBV5-1 and TRBJ2-1, with TRBD1 as a possible D gene (5 bases). Trimming shortened V by 0 bases and J by 8 bases, and 12 bases separated the two germline ends. Germline V gene data show CDR1 as SGHRS and CDR2 as YFSETQ. The CDR3 totals 14 residues. The DNA of the CDR3 is TGCGCCAGCAGCTTGGAGGGGAATAGTGATGAGCAGTTCTTC. Translation gives CASSLEGNSDEQFF.

The gene calls are TRBV4-1 and TRBJ2-2, with a weak D call TRBD1 (5 bases). CDR3 length: 15 residues. The V end was cut by 4 bases, the J end by 1 base, with 10 bases between. Germline V CDR1 and CDR2: MGHRA, YSYEKL. The CDR3 loop is CASSRPDRNTGELFF. DNA of the CDR3: TGCGCCAGCAGCCGCCCTGACAGGAACACCGGGGAGCTGTTTTTT.

This chain links TRBV5-6 with TRBJ2-3; 8 bases align to TRBD1. The CDR3 is 14 amino acids. V gave up 0 bases and J gave up 14 bases; unmatched junction bases: 11. CDR1 is SGHDT and CDR2 is YYEEEE in the germline V gene. CDR3 loop: CASSLGWTGFGGYF. For the CDR3, the DNA is TGTGCCAGCAGCTTGGGATGGACAGGGTTTGGCGGGTATTTT.

The sample holds a few counts of this clone. The V and J genes are TRBV6-6 and TRBJ1-2, with 7 bases lining up with TRBD1. CDR3 length: 15 amino acids. Trimming at V came to 5 bases and at J to 5 bases, leaving 11 bases not matched to a gene. Germline CDR1 and CDR2: MNHNY and SVGAGI (reference sequence). The CDR3 DNA is TGTGCCAGCAGTCACCTGGACCAGGGGGAATATGGCTACACCTTC. Residues: CASSHLDQGEYGYTF.